This T cell receptor (beta chain) was obtained from a study of blood T cell repertoires in COVID-19. Study overall: T cells, B-cell-depleted T cells, or PBMCs supplied cDNA or gDNA.

Germline loops: CDR1 LGHDT, CDR2 YNNKEL (reference sequence). This CDR3 is built from 16 residues. Between the trimmed V and J ends, which lost 5 bases and 7 bases, there was a span of 24 bases. Some clones are missing from TCRdb's copy, which holds only in-frame ones; the method was immunoSEQ multiplex PCR. There are about 210,000 clones in the sample; about four fifths occur only once, and approximately 9% lies in the top ten. Ages ranged from roughly 18 to 100 years, with residence in 24 US areas. Allocation to cohorts depended on clinical history reported by the participants. This receptor was identified in a woman in her forties or fifties with acute COVID-19. The sequenced sample consisted of PBMCs or T cells enriched from blood (not recorded which). The genes are TRBV3-1 (or the pseudogene TRBV3-2) and TRBJ2-7; D may be TRBD1 (5 bases). The CDR3 loop is CASSETPVGHLGEQYF. CDR3 bases: TGTGCCAGCAGCGAAACACCAGTTGGACACCTGGGTGAGCAGTACTTC.